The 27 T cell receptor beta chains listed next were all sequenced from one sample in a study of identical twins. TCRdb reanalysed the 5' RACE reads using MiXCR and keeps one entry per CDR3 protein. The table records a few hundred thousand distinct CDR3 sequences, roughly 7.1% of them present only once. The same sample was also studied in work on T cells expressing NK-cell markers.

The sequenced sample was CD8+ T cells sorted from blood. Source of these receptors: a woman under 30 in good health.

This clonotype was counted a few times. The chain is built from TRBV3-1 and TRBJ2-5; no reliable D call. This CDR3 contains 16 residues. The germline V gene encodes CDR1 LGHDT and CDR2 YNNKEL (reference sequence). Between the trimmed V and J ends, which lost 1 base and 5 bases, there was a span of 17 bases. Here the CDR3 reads CASSQVSGTPWETQYF. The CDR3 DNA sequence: TGTGCCAGCAGCCAAGTCTCCGGTACCCCTTGGGAGACCCAGTACTTC.

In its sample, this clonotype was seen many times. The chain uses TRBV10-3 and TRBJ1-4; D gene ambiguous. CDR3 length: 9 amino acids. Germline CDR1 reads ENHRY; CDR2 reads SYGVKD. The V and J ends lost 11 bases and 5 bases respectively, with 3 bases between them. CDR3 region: CAANEKLFF. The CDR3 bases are TGTGCCGCCAATGAAAAACTGTTTTTT.

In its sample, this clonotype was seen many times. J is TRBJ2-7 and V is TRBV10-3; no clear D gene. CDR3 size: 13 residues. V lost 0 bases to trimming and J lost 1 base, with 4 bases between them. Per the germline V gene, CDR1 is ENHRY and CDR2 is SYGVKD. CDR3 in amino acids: CAISESVSYEQYF. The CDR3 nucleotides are TGTGCCATCAGTGAGTCGGTGTCCTACGAGCAGTACTTC.

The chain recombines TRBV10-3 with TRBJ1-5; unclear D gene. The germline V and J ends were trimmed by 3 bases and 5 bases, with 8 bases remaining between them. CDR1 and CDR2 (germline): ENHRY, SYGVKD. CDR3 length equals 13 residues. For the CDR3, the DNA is TGTGCCATCAGTGACGCGGCTCATCAGCCCCAGCATTTT. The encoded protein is CAISDAAHQPQHF.

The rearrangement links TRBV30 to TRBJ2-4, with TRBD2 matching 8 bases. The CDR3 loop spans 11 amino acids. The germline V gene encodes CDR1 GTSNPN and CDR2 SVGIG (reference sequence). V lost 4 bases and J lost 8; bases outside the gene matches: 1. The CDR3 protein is CAWIGGDIQYF. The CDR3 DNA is TGTGCCTGGATCGGGGGGGACATTCAGTACTTC.

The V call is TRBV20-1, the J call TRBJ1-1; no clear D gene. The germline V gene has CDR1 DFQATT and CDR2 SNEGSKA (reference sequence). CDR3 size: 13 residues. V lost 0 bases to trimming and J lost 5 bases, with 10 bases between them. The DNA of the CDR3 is TGCAGTGCTAGAGAGACGGGTGGGACTGAAGCTTTCTTT. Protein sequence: CSARETGGTEAFF.

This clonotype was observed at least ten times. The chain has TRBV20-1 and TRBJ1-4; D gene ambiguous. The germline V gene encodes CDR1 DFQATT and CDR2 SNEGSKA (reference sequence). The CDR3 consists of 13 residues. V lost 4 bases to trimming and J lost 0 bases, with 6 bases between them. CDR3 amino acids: CSANSPTNEKLFF. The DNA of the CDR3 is TGCAGTGCTAACTCCCCAACTAATGAAAAACTGTTTTTT.

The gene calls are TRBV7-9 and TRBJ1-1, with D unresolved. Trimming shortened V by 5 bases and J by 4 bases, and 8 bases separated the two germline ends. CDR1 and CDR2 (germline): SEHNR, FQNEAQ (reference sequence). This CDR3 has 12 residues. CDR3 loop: CASSPPTTEAFF. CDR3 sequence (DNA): TGTGCCAGCAGCCCACCGACCACTGAAGCTTTCTTT.

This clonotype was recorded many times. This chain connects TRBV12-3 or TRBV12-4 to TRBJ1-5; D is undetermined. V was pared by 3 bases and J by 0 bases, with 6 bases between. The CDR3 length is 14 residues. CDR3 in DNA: TGTGCCAGCAGTTTTCATCCTAGCAATCAGCCCCAGCATTTT. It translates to CASSFHPSNQPQHF.

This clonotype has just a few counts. The CDR3 bases are TGTGCCAGCAGCTTACTAGCGGCCAATGAGCAGTTCTTC. Translation: CASSLLAANEQFF. The chain employs TRBV7-9 and TRBJ2-1; the match to TRBD2 covers 7 bases. Germline-derived CDR1 and CDR2 are SEHNR and FQNEAQ (reference sequence). This CDR3 is 13 amino acids long. V shed 2 bases and J 6 bases; nucleotides not matched to a gene: 1.

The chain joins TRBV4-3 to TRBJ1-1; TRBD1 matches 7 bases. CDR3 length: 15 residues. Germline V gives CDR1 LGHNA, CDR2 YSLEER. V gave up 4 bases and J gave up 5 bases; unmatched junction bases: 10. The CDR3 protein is CASSRGQTGVTEAFF. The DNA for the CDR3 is TGCGCCAGCAGCCGGGGGCAAACAGGGGTTACTGAAGCTTTCTTT.

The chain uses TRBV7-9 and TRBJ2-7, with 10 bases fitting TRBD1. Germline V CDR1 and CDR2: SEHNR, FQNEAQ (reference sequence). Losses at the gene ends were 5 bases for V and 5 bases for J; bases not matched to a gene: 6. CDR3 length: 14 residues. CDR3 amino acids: CASSPDRGLDEQYF. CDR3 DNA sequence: TGTGCCAGCAGCCCCGACAGGGGGCTCGACGAGCAGTACTTC.

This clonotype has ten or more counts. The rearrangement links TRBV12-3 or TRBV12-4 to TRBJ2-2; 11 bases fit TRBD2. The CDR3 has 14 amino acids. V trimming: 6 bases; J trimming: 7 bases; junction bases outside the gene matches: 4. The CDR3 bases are TGTGCCAGCAGCGTAGCGGGAGGGATCGGGGAGCTGTTTTTT. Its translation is CASSVAGGIGELFF.

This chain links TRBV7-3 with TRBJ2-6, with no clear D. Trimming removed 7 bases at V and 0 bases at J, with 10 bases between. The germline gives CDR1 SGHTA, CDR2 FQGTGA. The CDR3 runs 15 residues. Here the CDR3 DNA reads TGTGCCAGCACCCCGGACGACTCTGGGGCCAACGTCCTGACTTTC. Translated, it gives CASTPDDSGANVLTF.

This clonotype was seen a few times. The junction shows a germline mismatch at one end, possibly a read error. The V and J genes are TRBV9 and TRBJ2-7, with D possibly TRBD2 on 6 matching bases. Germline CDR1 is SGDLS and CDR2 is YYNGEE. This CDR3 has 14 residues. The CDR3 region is CASSVEGDSDEQYF. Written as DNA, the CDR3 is TGTGCCAGCAGCGTGGAGGGAGACTCCGACGAGCAGTACTTC.

The CDR3 coding sequence is TGTGCCAGCACCCTCCGCCTTAGCGGGGTTCCCTACGAGCAGTACTTC. It codes for CASTLRLSGVPYEQYF. This rearrangement joins TRBV12-3 or TRBV12-4 to TRBJ2-7, with 8 bases identical to TRBD2. The CDR3 runs to 16 residues. Trimming cost V 7 bases and J 2 bases; bases outside gene matches: 13.

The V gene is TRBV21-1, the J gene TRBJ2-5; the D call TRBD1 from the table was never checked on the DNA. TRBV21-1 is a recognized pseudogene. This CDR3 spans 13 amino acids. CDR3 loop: CASNRGKRETQYF. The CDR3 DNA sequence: TGTGCCAGCAACAGGGGGAAAAGGGAGACCCAGTACTTC.

The CDR3, as DNA: TGTGCCAGCAGCCAAGGCAGGGGCAATAGCAATCAGCCCCAGCATTTT. Its protein is CASSQGRGNSNQPQHF. The chain combines TRBV3-1 with TRBJ1-5, with D maybe TRBD1 (6 bases). The CDR3 sequence is 16 residues long. Germline V gene sequence: CDR1 LGHDT, CDR2 YNNKEL (reference sequence). Trimming removed 1 base at V and 0 bases at J, with 10 bases between.

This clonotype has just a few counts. The CDR3 reads CASSESGTKTKQYF. Here the CDR3 DNA reads TGTGCCAGCAGTGAAAGCGGGACAAAAACGAAGCAGTACTTC. The gene calls are TRBV25-1 and TRBJ2-7; possibly TRBD2 for D (7 bases). The germline gives CDR1 MGHDK, CDR2 SYGVNS. The germline V and J ends were trimmed by 2 bases and 8 bases, with 16 bases remaining between them. CDR3 length: 14 amino acids.

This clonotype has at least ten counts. This chain's CDR3 is CASSRGTGSEAFF. The DNA of the CDR3 is TGCGCCAGCAGCCGCGGGACAGGGTCTGAAGCTTTCTTT. The chain is built from TRBV4-3 and TRBJ1-1; 9 bases are a match to TRBD1. The CDR3 runs 13 residues. J lost 6 bases, V lost 4 bases, and 3 bases had no gene match. Germline V gene lookup returns CDR1 LGHNA and CDR2 YSLEER.

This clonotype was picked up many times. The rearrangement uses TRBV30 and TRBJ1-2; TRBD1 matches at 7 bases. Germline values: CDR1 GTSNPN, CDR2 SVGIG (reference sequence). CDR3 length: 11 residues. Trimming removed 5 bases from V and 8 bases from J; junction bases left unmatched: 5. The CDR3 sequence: CAWGQASGYTF. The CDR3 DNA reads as TGTGCCTGGGGACAGGCGAGCGGCTACACCTTC. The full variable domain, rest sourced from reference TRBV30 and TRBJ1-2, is SQTIHQWPATLVQPVGSPLSLECTVEGTSNPNLYWYRQAAGRGLQLLFYSVGIGQISSEVPQNLSASRPQDRQFILSSKKLLLSDSGFYLCAWGQASGYTFGSGTRLTVV.

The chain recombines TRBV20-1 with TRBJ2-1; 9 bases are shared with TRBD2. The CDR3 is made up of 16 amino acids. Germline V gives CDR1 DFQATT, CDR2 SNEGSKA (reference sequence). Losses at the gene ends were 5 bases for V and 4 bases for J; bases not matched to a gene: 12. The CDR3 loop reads CSAQRTSEGGYNEQFF. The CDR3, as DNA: TGCAGTGCTCAAAGGACTAGCGAGGGGGGTTACAATGAGCAGTTCTTC.

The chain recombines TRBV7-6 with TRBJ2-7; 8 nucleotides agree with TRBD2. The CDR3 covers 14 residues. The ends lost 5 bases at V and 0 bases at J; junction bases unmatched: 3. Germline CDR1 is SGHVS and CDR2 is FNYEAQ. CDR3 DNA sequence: TGTGCCAGCAGCCTGACTAGCGACTCCTACGAGCAGTACTTC. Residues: CASSLTSDSYEQYF.

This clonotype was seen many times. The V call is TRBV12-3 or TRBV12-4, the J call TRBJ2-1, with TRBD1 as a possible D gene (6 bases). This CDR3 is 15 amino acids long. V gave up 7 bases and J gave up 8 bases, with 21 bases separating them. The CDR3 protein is CASTHRERISDEQFF. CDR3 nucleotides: TGTGCCAGCACCCACAGGGAGAGGATTTCCGATGAGCAGTTCTTC.

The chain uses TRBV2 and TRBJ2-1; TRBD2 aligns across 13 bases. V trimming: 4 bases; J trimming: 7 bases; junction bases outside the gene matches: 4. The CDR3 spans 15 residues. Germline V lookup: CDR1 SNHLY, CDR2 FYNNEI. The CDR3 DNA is TGTGCCAGCAGTGTCACTAGCGGGAGGGCGAATGAGCAGTTCTTC. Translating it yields CASSVTSGRANEQFF.

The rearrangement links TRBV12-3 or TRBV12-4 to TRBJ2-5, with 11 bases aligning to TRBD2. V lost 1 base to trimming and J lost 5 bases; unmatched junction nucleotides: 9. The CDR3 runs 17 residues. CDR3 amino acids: CASSLVLAGGPKETQYF. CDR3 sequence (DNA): TGTGCCAGCAGTTTAGTGCTAGCGGGGGGACCTAAGGAGACCCAGTACTTC.

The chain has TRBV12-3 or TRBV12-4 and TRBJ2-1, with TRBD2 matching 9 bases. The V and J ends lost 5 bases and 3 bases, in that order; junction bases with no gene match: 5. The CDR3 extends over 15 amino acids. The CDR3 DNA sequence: TGTGCCAGCAGTCTTATAGCGGGGGACTACAATGAGCAGTTCTTC. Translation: CASSLIAGDYNEQFF.